This record looks at one T cell receptor beta chain sequence and its context. Antigen specificity is unknown. The record originates from a study of synovial regulatory T cells in juvenile arthritis. Study-wide results and caveats: Compared with other blood Treg cells, inflammation-associated Treg cells had reduced TCR diversity.

Profiled with immunoSEQ multiplex PCR; TCRdb holds only in-frame clones, not every one. The repertoire table contains 8,000 to 10,000 clones. Germline V gene data show CDR1 as ENHRY and CDR2 as SYGVKD. This CDR3 region has 12 residues. There is no recorded DNA. The chain has TRBV10-3 and TRBJ1-1; without DNA, the TCRdb call of TRBD1 cannot be checked. This TCR derives from a donor younger than 30 with juvenile idiopathic arthritis. Sequencing used Treg cells from blood. Indicated subset: remaining (HLA-DR-negative) circulating blood Treg cells. This CDR3 reads CAINGQGTEAFF.